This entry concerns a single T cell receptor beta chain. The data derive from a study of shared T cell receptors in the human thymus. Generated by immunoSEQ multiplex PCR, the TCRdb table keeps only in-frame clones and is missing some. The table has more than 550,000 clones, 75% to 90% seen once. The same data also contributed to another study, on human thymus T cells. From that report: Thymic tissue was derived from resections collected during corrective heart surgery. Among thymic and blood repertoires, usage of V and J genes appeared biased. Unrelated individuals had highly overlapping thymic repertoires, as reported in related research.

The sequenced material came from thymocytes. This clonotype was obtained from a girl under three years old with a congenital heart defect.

CDR3 amino acids: CASSVGQGGNQPQHF. The CDR3 DNA sequence: TGCGCCAGCAGCGTGGGACAGGGTGGGAATCAGCCCCAGCATTTT. This chain joins TRBV4-1 and TRBJ1-5; 9 nucleotides align to TRBD1. J lost 4 bases, V lost 5 bases, and 6 bases had no gene match. Germline loops: CDR1 MGHRA, CDR2 YSYEKL. CDR3 length equals 15 residues.